The 31 T cell receptor beta chains in this list originate from one sample, sequenced in a study of T cell changes during pregnancy in multiple sclerosis. Profiling relied on immunoSEQ multiplex PCR, and the TCRdb table lists in-frame clones only, not all of them. Here the sample spans 55,000 to 65,000 clones, 80% to 90% being singletons. The sequencing used peripheral blood, collected in the first trimester of pregnancy. The receptors here all came from a female donor in good health, enrolled as a control in a pregnancy study.

CDR3: CASQSGVSNQPQHF. In DNA form, the CDR3 reads TGTGCCAGCCAATCAGGGGTGAGCAATCAGCCCCAGCATTTT. V and J are TRBV25-1 and TRBJ1-5, with D maybe TRBD1 (6 bases). From germline, CDR1 is MGHDK and CDR2 SYGVNS. This CDR3 has 14 amino acids. V was cut by 8 bases and J by 1 base, with 12 bases left in between. The entire variable domain, with the rest obtained from reference TRBV25-1 and TRBJ1-5, is as follows: EADIYQTPRYLVIGTGKKITLECSQTMGHDKMYWYQQDPGMELHLIHYSYGVNSTEKGDLSSESTVSRIRTEHFPLTLESARPSHTSQYLCASQSGVSNQPQHFGDGTRLSIL.

The chain uses TRBV6-5 and TRBJ1-1; 7 nucleotides match TRBD1. The V gene end was trimmed by 5 bases and the J gene end by 5 bases; junction bases not matched to a gene: 8. Looked up from germline, CDR1 is MNHEY and CDR2 is SVGAGI. This CDR3 contains 14 residues. The CDR3 DNA reads TGTGCCAGCAGTCCCCCAGGGGGAAGGACTGAAGCTTTCTTT. Protein sequence: CASSPPGGRTEAFF.

The chain couples TRBV7-9 to TRBJ1-2, with 7 nucleotides matching TRBD1. The CDR3 has 14 residues. Germline values: CDR1 SEHNR, CDR2 FQNEAQ (reference sequence). The trim removed 3 bases at V and 3 bases at J, leaving 4 bases unmatched. For the CDR3, the DNA is TGTGCCAGCAGCTTCCGGACAGGCGACTATGGCTACACCTTC. Amino acid sequence: CASSFRTGDYGYTF.

The chain combines TRBV9 with TRBJ2-1, with 11 bases fitting TRBD2. The trim removed 0 bases at V and 9 bases at J, leaving 5 bases unmatched. Germline CDR1 is SGDLS and CDR2 is YYNGEE. This CDR3 region has 15 residues. The CDR3: CASSVVTSGGGEQFF. CDR3 nucleotides: TGTGCCAGCAGCGTAGTCACTAGCGGGGGAGGTGAGCAGTTCTTC.

The chain combines TRBV5-1 with TRBJ2-7; no clear D gene. Trimming pared 0 bases from V and 1 base from J, leaving 8 bases between. The CDR3 is 14 amino acids. Per the germline V gene, CDR1 is SGHRS and CDR2 is YFSETQ. In DNA form, the CDR3 reads TGCGCCAGCAGCTTGGACAGTCTGTCCTACGAGCAGTACTTC. It specifies CASSLDSLSYEQYF.

DNA of the CDR3: TGTGCCAGCAGACAGACTAGCGGCCTCTACGAGCAGTACTTC. Protein: CASRQTSGLYEQYF. This chain links TRBV14 with TRBJ2-7; TRBD2 aligns across 9 bases. The CDR3 totals 14 residues. Germline CDR1 and CDR2: SGHDN and FVKESK. The V and J ends lost 6 bases and 3 bases, in that order; junction bases with no gene match: 6.

The chain combines TRBV10-2 with TRBJ2-3; 7 bases match TRBD1. The J segment lost 1 base and the V segment lost 5 bases, leaving 3 bases of the junction unmatched. Per germline, CDR1 WSHSY and CDR2 SAAADI. This CDR3 has 14 residues. The chain's CDR3 is CASSFDRGTDTQYF. The CDR3, as DNA: TGCGCCAGCAGTTTTGACAGGGGCACAGATACGCAGTATTTT.

This clone was recorded once. This chain uses TRBV7-2 with TRBJ2-2; TRBD1 agrees at 7 bases. The germline CDR1 and CDR2 sequences are SGHTA and FQGNSA. Trimming removed 6 bases from V and 2 bases from J; junction bases left unmatched: 9. The CDR3 runs 16 residues. This CDR3 reads CASSQPTGRNTGELFF. CDR3 DNA: TGTGCCAGCAGTCAACCGACAGGGAGAAACACCGGGGAGCTGTTTTTT.

This CDR3 reads CASRQLGGDAFF. The DNA for the CDR3 is TGTGCCAGCAGGCAGCTGGGAGGGGATGCTTTCTTT. J is TRBJ1-1 and V is TRBV6-5; D is perhaps TRBD1 (5 bases). The germline V gene encodes CDR1 MNHEY and CDR2 SVGAGI. CDR3 length: 12 residues. Trimming took 6 bases from V and 11 from J, leaving 16 bases between them.

J is TRBJ1-1 and V is TRBV2; D gene unclear. The CDR3 has 13 residues. Germline V gene lookup returns CDR1 SNHLY and CDR2 FYNNEI. V shed 8 bases and J shed 0 bases, with 10 bases lying between them. The CDR3 DNA reads as TGTGCCAGCTTTGCGCTAATGAACACTGAAGCTTTCTTT. It encodes CASFALMNTEAFF.

This clone was picked up a small number of times. The rearrangement links TRBV2 to TRBJ2-7; weak D call: TRBD1 (5 bases). V lost 8 bases and J lost 6, with 14 bases in between. The CDR3 loop spans 12 amino acids. Germline V gene lookup returns CDR1 SNHLY and CDR2 FYNNEI. The CDR3 loop reads CASQDSLGEQYF. The CDR3 nucleotides read TGTGCCAGCCAAGACAGCTTAGGCGAGCAGTACTTC.

The V and J genes are TRBV10-3 and TRBJ1-2; D is uncertain. Trimming removed 8 bases at V and 0 bases at J, with 16 bases between. The CDR3 runs to 15 residues. CDR1 is ENHRY and CDR2 is SYGVKD in the germline V gene. The CDR3 DNA reads TGTGCCATCTGGAACGCCAGCGGAGCTAACTATGGCTACACCTTC. This translates into CAIWNASGANYGYTF.

This chain connects TRBV6-6 to TRBJ1-1; TRBD1 is a possible D gene (6 bases). This CDR3 contains 14 residues. V lost 7 bases and J lost 4, with 16 bases in between. Germline loops: CDR1 MNHNY, CDR2 SVGAGI (reference sequence). CDR3 amino acids: CASILGGPSTEAFF. The CDR3 DNA sequence: TGTGCCAGCATCTTGGGGGGGCCCAGCACTGAAGCTTTCTTT.

The gene calls are TRBV4-1 and TRBJ2-6; 7 positions match TRBD2. V dropped 1 base and J dropped 4; count of bases not matched to a gene: 4. This CDR3 contains 16 residues. Per the germline V gene, CDR1 is MGHRA and CDR2 is YSYEKL. The CDR3 is CASSQGRGTGANVLTF. The CDR3 nucleotides are TGCGCCAGCAGCCAAGGGCGGGGGACCGGGGCCAACGTCCTGACTTTC.

The genes are TRBV25-1 and TRBJ2-7; D is unclear. The CDR3 has 12 amino acids. Germline assignment: CDR1 MGHDK and CDR2 SYGVNS. The V end was cut by 3 bases, the J end by 0 bases, with 3 bases between. CDR3 bases: TGTGCCAGCAGTGACAGCTCCTACGAGCAGTACTTC. This sequence encodes CASSDSSYEQYF.

This clone appeared a single time. The chain couples TRBV5-5 to TRBJ2-7; 15 bases fit TRBD2. Trimming cost V 3 bases and J 5 bases; bases outside gene matches: 6. Germline CDR1 and CDR2: SGHKS and YYEKEE (reference sequence). This CDR3 has 16 amino acids. CDR3 sequence (DNA): TGTGCCAGCAGCTGGACCGGGACTAGCGGGGGGAACGAGCAGTACTTC. Its protein product is CASSWTGTSGGNEQYF.

The chain joins TRBV6-5 to TRBJ1-1; 8 bases match TRBD1. V was pared by 5 bases and J by 4 bases, with 6 bases of the junction left unmatched. The germline V gene encodes CDR1 MNHEY and CDR2 SVGAGI. The CDR3 is made up of 14 amino acids. This chain's CDR3 is CASSQGAKVTEAFF. CDR3 nucleotide sequence: TGTGCCAGCAGTCAGGGGGCAAAAGTCACTGAAGCTTTCTTT.

V usage is TRBV2 and J usage is TRBJ1-2; tentatively, D is TRBD1 (5 bases). The V and J ends lost 5 bases and 5 bases respectively, with 21 bases between them. The germline V gene has CDR1 SNHLY and CDR2 FYNNEI. CDR3 size: 16 residues. This CDR3 reads CASSPSTAGRVYGYTF. CDR3 nucleotide sequence: TGTGCCAGCAGTCCCAGCACAGCGGGCAGGGTTTATGGCTACACCTTC.

The rearrangement joins TRBV5-1 to TRBJ2-5, with 8 bases that match TRBD1. Germline CDR1 is SGHRS and CDR2 is YFSETQ. This CDR3 spans 15 amino acids. Unmatched junction bases numbered 3, after V lost 0 bases and J lost 2 bases. CDR3 sequence reads: CASSLEGQDQETQYF. Written as DNA, the CDR3 is TGCGCCAGCAGCTTGGAGGGACAGGATCAAGAGACCCAGTACTTC.

The chain recombines TRBV2 with TRBJ2-1, with a possible D match to TRBD2 (6 bases). Per germline, CDR1 SNHLY and CDR2 FYNNEI. This CDR3 spans 15 amino acids. V was shortened by 2 bases and J by 9 bases, with 17 bases between the two germline ends. CDR3: CASSEFLTGVGEQFF. The DNA for the CDR3 is TGTGCCAGCAGTGAATTCCTGACGGGGGTCGGTGAGCAGTTCTTC.

The chain employs TRBV11-3 and TRBJ1-1; D is ambiguous. Germline V gives CDR1 SGHNT, CDR2 YENEEA. Between the trimmed V and J ends, which lost 3 bases and 3 bases, there was a span of 8 bases. This CDR3 is built from 13 residues. The CDR3 loop reads CASSLLRDTEAFF. The CDR3, as DNA: TGTGCCAGCAGCTTGTTGCGGGACACTGAAGCTTTCTTT.

The chain employs TRBV5-8 and TRBJ1-1, with D possibly TRBD1 on 5 matching bases. Germline V gene lookup returns CDR1 SGHTS and CDR2 YDEGEE. This CDR3 spans 15 amino acids. The ends were cut back, 0 bases at V and 1 base at J, with 10 bases in the middle. CDR3 sequence reads: CASSLDLRANTEAFF. CDR3 in DNA: TGTGCCAGCAGCTTGGACCTCAGGGCGAACACTGAAGCTTTCTTT.

The genes are TRBV6-5 and TRBJ2-5; 7 bases align to TRBD2. Losses at the gene ends were 6 bases for V and 5 bases for J; bases not matched to a gene: 9. The CDR3 is 14 residues long. CDR1 is MNHEY, CDR2 SVGAGI, per germline. The CDR3 nucleotides are TGTGCCAGCAGCCACAGACTAGCTCGGGAGACCCAGTACTTC. This sequence encodes CASSHRLARETQYF.

The chain employs TRBV10-3 and TRBJ2-5; D perhaps matches TRBD1 (6 bases). CDR1 ENHRY and CDR2 SYGVKD come from the germline V gene. The germline V and J ends were trimmed by 4 bases and 3 bases, with 21 bases remaining between them. The CDR3 runs 17 residues. The CDR3 DNA follows: TGTGCCATCAGTGGTACCCCTGGCAGGGGTCCCAAAGAGACCCAGTACTTC. Its protein product is CAISGTPGRGPKETQYF.

This clone was seen only once. V and J are TRBV2 and TRBJ2-7, with 9 bases that match TRBD1. CDR1 and CDR2 (germline): SNHLY, FYNNEI. This CDR3 contains 13 residues. Trimming took 8 bases from V and 3 from J; bases not matched to a gene: 5. CDR3 coding DNA: TGTGCCAGCTCCGGGACAGGGATCTACGAGCAGTACTTC. This codes for CASSGTGIYEQYF.

This clone was detected only once. The V and J genes are TRBV5-1 and TRBJ2-1; maybe TRBD1 (5 bases). The CDR3 is 15 residues long. Trimming pared 5 bases from V and 3 bases from J, leaving 15 bases between. Per germline, CDR1 SGHRS and CDR2 YFSETQ. For the CDR3, the DNA is TGCGCCAGCAGGCCGGACATACCAAACTACAATGAGCAGTTCTTC. This sequence encodes CASRPDIPNYNEQFF.

V and J are TRBV5-3 and TRBJ1-1; no reliable D call. TRBV5-3 is sorted into the ORF group, with uncertain function. The V gene lost 1 base and the J gene lost 2 bases, with 6 bases spanning the gap. The CDR3 runs 13 residues. The CDR3 sequence is CARSLPDNTEAFF. The CDR3 region has the DNA TGTGCCAGAAGCTTGCCAGATAACACTGAAGCTTTCTTT.

This chain links TRBV30 with TRBJ2-7; D unclear. This CDR3 is built from 13 residues. CDR1 GTSNPN and CDR2 SVGIG come from the germline V gene (reference sequence). V lost 0 bases and J 2 bases, leaving 8 bases between the germline ends. The CDR3 nucleotides are TGTGCCTGGAGTGTAAGTTCAGCCTACGAGCAGTACTTC. Translated, it gives CAWSVSSAYEQYF.

The chain is built from TRBV6-5 and TRBJ2-3; the match to TRBD2 covers 9 bases. The germline CDR1 and CDR2 sequences are MNHEY and SVGAGI. The CDR3 has 15 residues. The V gene end was trimmed by 4 bases and the J gene end by 2 bases; junction bases not matched to a gene: 4. CDR3: CASSLRGGDTDTQYF. The CDR3, as DNA: TGTGCCAGCAGTTTGCGGGGGGGCGACACAGATACGCAGTATTTT.

The chain couples TRBV2 to TRBJ1-2; D might be TRBD1 (6 bases). The V end was cut by 1 base, the J end by 0 bases, with 6 bases between. CDR3 length equals 14 residues. Germline V gene lookup returns CDR1 SNHLY and CDR2 FYNNEI. CDR3 in amino acids: CASSEDRANYGYTF. The CDR3, as DNA: TGTGCCAGCAGTGAAGACAGGGCTAACTATGGCTACACCTTC.

The rearrangement joins TRBV6-1 to TRBJ2-1; 8 positions match TRBD2. The V and J ends lost 2 bases and 8 bases, in that order; junction bases with no gene match: 8. This CDR3 has 15 residues. CDR1 is MNHNS, CDR2 SASEGT, per germline. CDR3 coding DNA: TGTGCCAGCAGTGAATCACACGGGGGGGCCGATGAGCAGTTCTTC. Translation gives CASSESHGGADEQFF.